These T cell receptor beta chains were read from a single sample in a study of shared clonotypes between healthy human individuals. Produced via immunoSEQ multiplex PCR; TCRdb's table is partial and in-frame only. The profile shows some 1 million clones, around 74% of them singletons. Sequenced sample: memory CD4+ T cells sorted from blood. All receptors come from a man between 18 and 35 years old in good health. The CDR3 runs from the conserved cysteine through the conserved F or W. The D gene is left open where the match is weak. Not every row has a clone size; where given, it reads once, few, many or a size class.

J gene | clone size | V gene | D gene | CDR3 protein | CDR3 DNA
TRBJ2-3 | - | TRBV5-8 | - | CASSLTLIDTQYF | TGTGCCAGCAGCTTGACCCTAATCGATACGCAGTATTTT
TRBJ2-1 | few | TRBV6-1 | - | CASITGNGNEQFF | TGTGCCAGCATCACCGGTAATGGGAATGAGCAGTTCTTC
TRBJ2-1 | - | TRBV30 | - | CAWSVAGVEQFF | TGTGCCTGGAGTGTTGCAGGGGTTGAGCAGTTCTTC
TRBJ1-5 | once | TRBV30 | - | CAHLLASEDQPQHF | TGTGCCCACCTCCTGGCCAGTGAAGATCAGCCCCAGCATTTT
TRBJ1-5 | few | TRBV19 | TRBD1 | CASSSPGGGNQPQHF | TGTGCCAGTAGTAGTCCAGGGGGCGGCAATCAGCCCCAGCATTTT
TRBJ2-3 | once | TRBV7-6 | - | CASSLAGADTQYF | TGTGCCAGCAGCTTAGCGGGCGCAGATACGCAGTATTTT
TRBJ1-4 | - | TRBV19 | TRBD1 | CASSRTGTTTNEKLFF | TGTGCCAGTAGTCGGACAGGAACTACAACTAATGAAAAACTGTTTTTT
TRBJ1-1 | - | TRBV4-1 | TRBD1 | CASSQDLVGTGLGAFF | TGCGCCAGCAGCCAAGATCTTGTGGGGACAGGGTTGGGAGCTTTCTTT
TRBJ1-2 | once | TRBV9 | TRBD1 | CASSGDRGRFNYGYTF | TGTGCCAGCAGCGGCGACAGGGGGCGGTTTAACTATGGCTACACCTTC
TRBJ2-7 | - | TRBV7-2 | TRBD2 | CASSLLAGVSDEQYF | TGTGCCAGCAGCTTACTAGCGGGAGTGTCAGACGAGCAGTACTTC
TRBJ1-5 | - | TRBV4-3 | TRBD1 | CASSQADRYSNQPQHF | TGCGCCAGCAGCCAAGCGGACAGGTATAGCAATCAGCCCCAGCATTTT
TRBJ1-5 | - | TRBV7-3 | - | CASSFGADSNQPQHF | TGTGCCAGCAGCTTTGGGGCAGATAGCAATCAGCCCCAGCATTTT
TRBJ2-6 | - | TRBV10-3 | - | CAISESGVGANVLTF | TGTGCCATCAGTGAGTCAGGGGTCGGGGCCAACGTCCTGACTTTC
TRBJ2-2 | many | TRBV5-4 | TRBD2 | CASSLELNSGRTGELFF | TGTGCCAGCAGCTTGGAGTTGAACAGCGGGAGAACCGGGGAGCTGTTTTTT
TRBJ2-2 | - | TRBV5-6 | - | CASSLIITSTNTGELFF | TGTGCCAGCAGCTTGATCATTACATCGACGAACACCGGGGAGCTGTTTTTT
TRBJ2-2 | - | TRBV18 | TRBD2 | CASSLTSGEGELFF | TGTGCCAGCTCCTTGACTAGCGGAGAGGGGGAGCTGTTTTTT
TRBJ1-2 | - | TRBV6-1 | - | CASSEYIGATNYGYTF | TGTGCCAGCAGTGAATACATAGGCGCAACTAACTATGGCTACACCTTC
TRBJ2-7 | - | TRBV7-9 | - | CASSFLGRHEQYF | TGTGCCAGCAGCTTCCTAGGCAGGCACGAGCAGTACTTC
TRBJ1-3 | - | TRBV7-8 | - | CASSLREGSGNTIYF | TGTGCCAGCAGCCTCAGGGAAGGATCTGGAAACACCATATATTTT
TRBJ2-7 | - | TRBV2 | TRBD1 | CASRRDRGFSEQYF | TGTGCCAGCAGGAGGGACAGGGGGTTTTCCGAGCAGTACTTC
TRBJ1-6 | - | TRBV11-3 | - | CASSFRLEDNSPLHF | TGTGCCAGCTCCTTTCGTCTGGAGGACAATTCACCCCTCCACTTT
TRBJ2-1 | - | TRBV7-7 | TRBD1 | CASSSGTGVRNEQFF | TGTGCTAGCAGCTCCGGGACAGGGGTAAGGAATGAGCAGTTCTTC
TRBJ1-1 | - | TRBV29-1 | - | CSVELHTEAFF | TGCAGCGTTGAGCTCCACACTGAAGCTTTCTTT
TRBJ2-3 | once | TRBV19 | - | CASSSGLKTDTQYF | TGTGCCAGTAGTAGCGGGCTGAAGACAGATACGCAGTATTTT
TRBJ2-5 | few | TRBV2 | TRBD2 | CASSEANWGGETQYF | TGTGCCAGCAGTGAAGCGAACTGGGGGGGAGAGACCCAGTACTTC
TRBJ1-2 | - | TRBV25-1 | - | CASSEVVRDYGYTF | TGTGCCAGCAGTGAAGTAGTCAGGGACTATGGCTACACCTTC
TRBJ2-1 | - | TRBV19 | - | CASSPRGGRSTYNEQFF | TGTGCCAGTAGTCCCCGTGGAGGACGTAGTACCTACAATGAGCAGTTCTTC
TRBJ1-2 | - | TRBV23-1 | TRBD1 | CASSQSSDRDGMEDNYGYTF | TGCGCCAGCAGTCAATCGAGCGACAGGGATGGGATGGAGGATAACTATGGCTACACCTTC
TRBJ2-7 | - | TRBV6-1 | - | CASSSLVEQYF | TGTGCCAGCAGTTCCCTTGTAGAGCAGTACTTC
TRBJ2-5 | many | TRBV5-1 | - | CASRKSNGQETQYF | TGCGCCAGCAGAAAGTCAAACGGCCAAGAGACCCAGTACTTC
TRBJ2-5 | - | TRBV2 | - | CASSPEETQYF | TGTGCCAGCAGCCCGGAAGAGACCCAGTACTTC
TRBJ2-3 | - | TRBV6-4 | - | CASSDTGAPSDTQYF | TGTGCCAGCAGTGACACTGGGGCCCCCTCCGATACGCAGTATTTT
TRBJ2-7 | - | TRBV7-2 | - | CASSLAQQKYGSYEQYF | TGTGCCAGCAGCTTAGCCCAGCAAAAATACGGGTCCTACGAGCAGTACTTC
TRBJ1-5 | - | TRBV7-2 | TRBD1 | CASSPGQGANQPQHF | TGTGCCAGCAGCCCGGGACAGGGGGCCAATCAGCCCCAGCATTTT
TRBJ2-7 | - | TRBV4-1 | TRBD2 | CASSRGLAGGVEQYF | TGCGCCAGCAGCCGAGGACTAGCGGGGGGAGTCGAGCAGTACTTC
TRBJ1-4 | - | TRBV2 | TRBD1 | CASRGQGFEKLFF | TGTGCCAGCAGGGGACAGGGTTTTGAAAAACTGTTTTTT
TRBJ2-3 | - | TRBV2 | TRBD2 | CASSDGGGNTDTQYF | TGTGCCAGCAGTGATGGCGGGGGAAACACAGATACGCAGTATTTT
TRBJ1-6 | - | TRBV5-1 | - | CASSLGDRAKGDSPLHF | TGCGCCAGCAGCTTGGGGGACCGGGCAAAAGGTGATTCACCCCTCCACTTT
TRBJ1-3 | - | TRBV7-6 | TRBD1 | CASSRDRGNTIYF | TGTGCCAGCAGCCGGGACAGAGGAAACACCATATATTTT
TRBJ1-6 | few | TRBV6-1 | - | CASSVGGYNSPLHF | TGTGCCAGCAGTGTAGGGGGGTATAATTCACCCCTCCACTTT
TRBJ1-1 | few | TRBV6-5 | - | CASSTHGAFF | TGTGCCAGCAGTACCCATGGGGCTTTCTTT
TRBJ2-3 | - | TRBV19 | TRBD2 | CASSWGAGATDTQYF | TGTGCCAGTAGTTGGGGAGCGGGGGCGACAGATACGCAGTATTTT
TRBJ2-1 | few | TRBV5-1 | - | CASSPRGGSNEQFF | TGCGCCAGCAGCCCCAGAGGGGGGAGCAATGAGCAGTTCTTC
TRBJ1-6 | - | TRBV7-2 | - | CASSLAIGSLHVHF | TGTGCCAGCAGCTTAGCTATTGGGAGTCTACACGTCCACTTT
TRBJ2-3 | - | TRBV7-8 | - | CASSLVRGEQYF | TGTGCCAGCAGCTTAGTTAGGGGCGAGCAGTATTTT
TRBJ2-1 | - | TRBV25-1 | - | CASSNRDKGGNEQFF | TGTGCCAGCAGTAACCGGGACAAGGGGGGAAATGAGCAGTTCTTC
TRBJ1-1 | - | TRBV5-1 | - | CASSLEQITEAFF | TGCGCCAGCAGCTTGGAACAAATCACTGAAGCTTTCTTT
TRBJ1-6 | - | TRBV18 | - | CASSPLKDNSPLHF | TGTGCCAGCTCACCGTTAAAGGATAATTCACCCCTCCACTTT
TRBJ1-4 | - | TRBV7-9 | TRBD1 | CASSSPAGGANEKLFF | TGTGCCAGCAGCTCCCCCGCAGGGGGAGCTAATGAAAAACTGTTTTTT
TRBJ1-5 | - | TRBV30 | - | CACKKEGQPQHF | TGTGCCTGTAAAAAGGAGGGTCAGCCCCAGCATTTT
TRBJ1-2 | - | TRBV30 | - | CAWRARGGFYYGYTF | TGTGCCTGGAGGGCTCGCGGGGGATTTTACTATGGCTACACCTTC
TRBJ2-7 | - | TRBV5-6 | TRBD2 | CASSLGTRSYEQYF | TGTGCCAGCAGCTTAGGGACTAGATCCTACGAGCAGTACTTC
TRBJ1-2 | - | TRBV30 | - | CAWSTTSGGYGYTF | TGTGCCTGGAGTACCACATCGGGGGGCTATGGCTACACCTTC